This is a list of T cell receptor beta chains from one sample in a study of T cells in localized non-small cell lung cancer. The protocol was immunoSEQ multiplex PCR, while the TCRdb copy is restricted to in-frame clones and leaves out a portion. The sample yields approximately 16,000 clones, around 85% seen once. Source: peripheral blood, taken before any cancer treatment. These receptors were collected from a female donor older than 55 with stage I squamous cell lung carcinoma. Both conserved end residues are part of each CDR3. Each record gives: D gene, V gene, J gene, clone size, CDR3 DNA, CDR3 protein. The D gene is left open where the match is weak. A clone size is listed for some rows: how often the clone was seen (once, few, many), or a class if it is expanded.

>TRBD1|TRBV7-9|TRBJ1-3|-
TGTGCCAGCAGCCTAGAGGACAGGGGGAACACCATATATTTT
CASSLEDRGNTIYF
>TRBD1|TRBV6-1|TRBJ2-2|once
TGTGCCAGCGGCGGGACAGGGTTTCCCGGGGAGCTGTTTTTT
CASGGTGFPGELFF
>TRBD2|TRBV5-4|TRBJ2-1|-
TGTGCCAGCAGCTTGGGCGTAGCGGGAGCTGGTGATGAGCAGTTCTTC
CASSLGVAGAGDEQFF
>TRBD1|TRBV19|TRBJ1-2|-
TGTGCCAGTACCCAAGGGACAGCGAACCCTTATGGCTACACCTTC
CASTQGTANPYGYTF
>TRBD1|TRBV5-1|TRBJ1-1|-
TGCGCCAGCAGATCGCAGGGGGAGAACACTGAAGCTTTCTTT
CASRSQGENTEAFF
>TRBD2|TRBV29-1|TRBJ2-5|-
TGCAGCGCTTGGAGTAGCGGGAGTTTATCAGAGACCCAGTACTTC
CSAWSSGSLSETQYF
>TRBD2|TRBV14|TRBJ2-7|once
TGTGCCAGCAGCCAAGATCACGATCGTAACCCACAAAAGACTAGCGGGAATGTCTACGAGCAGTACTTC
CASSQDHDRNPQKTSGNVYEQYF
>TRBD1|TRBV9|TRBJ1-3|-
TGTGCCAGCAGCCCGGACAGGGGGCGAATCTTATATTTT
CASSPDRGRILYF
>-|TRBV5-5|TRBJ1-2|-
TGTGCCAGCAGCTTGGCCATCCAGTGGTCTTTTGGCTACACCTTC
CASSLAIQWSFGYTF
>-|TRBV19|TRBJ2-4|few
TGTGCCAGTAGTGCCCAGGTGGTTGGCAAAAACATTCAGTACTTC
CASSAQVVGKNIQYF
>-|TRBV5-6|TRBJ1-4|-
TGTGCCAGCACCCGAATCCAGGCCCGGATTAATGAAAAACTGTTTTTT
CASTRIQARINEKLFF
>-|TRBV6-6|TRBJ2-7|-
TGTGCCAGCAGTGCCAGCGGCGGGGATCCTTACGAGCAGTACTTC
CASSASGGDPYEQYF
>TRBD1|TRBV5-5|TRBJ2-4|-
TGTGCCAGCAGCTTGGGCACAGGGGTGGAAGCCAAAAACATTCAGTACTTC
CASSLGTGVEAKNIQYF
>TRBD2|TRBV2|TRBJ2-5|once
TGTGCCAGCAGTGAATACTTACCGGGGGAGGGAGAGACCCAGTACTTC
CASSEYLPGEGETQYF
>-|TRBV5-4|TRBJ1-1|-
TGTGCCAGCAGCTTAGGTGCGTTCCTGAACACTGAAGCTTTCTTT
CASSLGAFLNTEAFF
>-|TRBV11-3|TRBJ2-1|-
TGTGCCAGCAGCTTAGGGAACTATGAGCAGTTCTTC
CASSLGNYEQFF